The text below deals with one T cell receptor beta chain. Its antigen is not identified. 60 Vbeta and 13 Jbeta primers were used in PCR. Assay: immunoSEQ multiplex PCR; the TCRdb copy retains only in-frame clones and omits some. The table shows 95,000 to 150,000 clones, with roughly 60% occurring only once. This record belongs to a study of cytomegalovirus exposure and HLA in healthy donors. Study results and caveats: Most TCR sequences showed up rarely, but some public TCRs showed up in many donors. Some segments of the V type, notably TRBV6-2 and TRBV6-3, were excluded as indistinguishable. One later analysis reportedly identified an Asian-associated ancestry cluster that showed fewer N-insertions than the approximately 700-donor mean. In a later analysis, at a false discovery rate of 0.05, 16,951 TCR beta sequences matched HLA alleles.

The CDR3 is 15 amino acids. V shed 9 bases, J shed 5 bases, and the junction held 10 bases outside the gene matches. Germline assignment: CDR1 MDHEN and CDR2 SYDVKM. This TCR was sampled from a middle-aged man in good health and CMV-seropositive. The J gene is TRBJ2-2, the V gene TRBV28, with 9 nucleotides matching TRBD1. The sequenced sample consisted of PBMCs. The CDR3 spells CASMIPGTGTGELFF. The CDR3 coding sequence is TGTGCCAGTATGATTCCCGGGACAGGGACCGGGGAGCTGTTTTTT.